A single sample gave rise to the 9 T cell receptor beta chains below, sequenced in a study of cytomegalovirus exposure and HLA in healthy donors. The PCR ran on 60 Vbeta and 13 Jbeta primers. Method: immunoSEQ multiplex PCR; TCRdb's copy keeps in-frame clones and lacks some. This table has some 250,000 clones, about four fifths appearing once. The material sequenced was PBMCs. These TCRs come from a middle-aged woman in good health and CMV-seropositive.

CDR3 protein: CASSPRTSGSDTQYF. Written as DNA, the CDR3 is TGTGCCAGCAGTCCTCGGACTAGCGGGAGCGATACGCAGTATTTT. This rearrangement joins TRBV6-5 to TRBJ2-3, with 13 bases lining up with TRBD2. CDR3 size: 15 residues. Germline CDR1 is MNHEY and CDR2 is SVGAGI. With V trimmed by 5 bases and J by 6 bases, 5 bases remained unmatched.

The V and J genes are TRBV5-4 and TRBJ1-1; no clear D. Trimming took off 4 bases at V and 3 bases at J, with 4 bases between the two ends. There are 11 residues in the CDR3. Germline CDR1 SGHNT, CDR2 YYREEE (reference sequence). The CDR3: CASSRDTEAFF. CDR3 sequence (DNA): TGTGCCAGCAGCCGTGACACTGAAGCTTTCTTT.

This chain connects TRBV4-3 to TRBJ1-5; D is possibly TRBD1 (5 bases). V lost 0 bases to trimming and J lost 5 bases, with 11 bases between them. Germline V CDR1 and CDR2: LGHNA, YSLEER. The CDR3 runs to 15 residues. The CDR3 loop reads CASSQERREYQPQHF. Here the CDR3 DNA reads TGCGCCAGCAGCCAAGAACGCAGGGAATATCAGCCCCAGCATTTT.

DNA of the CDR3: TGTGCCAGCAGCACCCTAGCGACAACAACCGATGAGCAGTTCTTC. It encodes CASSTLATTTDEQFF. The chain has TRBV4-2 and TRBJ2-1, with D possibly TRBD2 on 6 matching bases. This CDR3 spans 15 amino acids. The germline CDR1 and CDR2 sequences are LGHNA and YNFKEQ. V gave up 5 bases and J gave up 8 bases, with 19 bases separating them.

The chain uses TRBV29-1 and TRBJ2-1; 10 bases are shared with TRBD2. V gave up 7 bases and J gave up 4 bases; unmatched junction bases: 4. CDR3 length equals 13 residues. The germline CDR1 and CDR2 sequences are SQVTM and ANQGSEA. Here the CDR3 reads CSGTGLAYNEQFF. The DNA of the CDR3 is TGCAGCGGAACGGGACTAGCGTACAATGAGCAGTTCTTC.

This chain connects TRBV7-8 to TRBJ1-1; a possible D gene is TRBD1 (5 bases). The CDR3 has 16 residues. Germline values: CDR1 SGHVS, CDR2 FQNEAQ. The V end was cut by 5 bases, the J end by 0 bases, with 16 bases between. The CDR3 sequence is CASSPRGPIMNTEAFF. The CDR3 DNA follows: TGTGCCAGCAGCCCGCGGGGCCCCATTATGAACACTGAAGCTTTCTTT. The complete variable domain, with remaining parts taken from reference TRBV7-8 and TRBJ1-1, reads GAGVSQSPRYKVAKRGQDVALRCDPISGHVSLFWYQQALGQGPEFLTYFQNEAQLDKSGLPSDRFFAERPEGSVSTLKIQRTQQEDSAVYLCASSPRGPIMNTEAFFGQGTRLTVV.

This sequence joins TRBV19 and TRBJ2-4, with 8 bases fitting TRBD2. Trimming at V came to 3 bases and at J to 1 base, leaving 8 bases not matched to a gene. CDR1 is LNHDA, CDR2 SQIVND, per germline (reference sequence). This CDR3 contains 17 residues. CDR3 amino acids: CASSIAIGGRAKNIQYF. CDR3 sequence (DNA): TGTGCCAGTAGTATCGCTATTGGCGGGAGGGCCAAAAACATTCAGTACTTC.

The V and J genes are TRBV2 and TRBJ2-1; 7 bases map to TRBD1. CDR3 length: 12 residues. The V segment lost 6 bases and the J segment 6 bases; nucleotides outside the gene matches: 2. Per the germline V gene, CDR1 is SNHLY and CDR2 is FYNNEI. The CDR3 DNA reads TGTGCCAGCAGGGGACAGCTCAATGAGCAGTTCTTC. It yields the protein CASRGQLNEQFF.

V is TRBV30 and J is TRBJ1-5; 7 positions match TRBD1. The CDR3 is 16 amino acids. Looked up from germline, CDR1 is GTSNPN and CDR2 is SVGIG (reference sequence). Trimming at V came to 0 bases and at J to 4 bases, leaving 9 bases not matched to a gene. CDR3 DNA sequence: TGTGCCTGGAGTGTACGGGGGGGACAGCTTAATCAGCCCCAGCATTTT. It translates to CAWSVRGGQLNQPQHF.